One sample yielded the 20 T cell receptor beta chains listed below, sequenced in a study of beta chain features in type 1 diabetes. Reverse transcription of all isolated RNA meant that expressed TCRB transcripts were sequenced. Some clones are missing from TCRdb's copy, which holds only in-frame ones; the method was immunoSEQ multiplex PCR. The data contain 310,000 or so clones, 8% of them singletons. Sequenced material: central memory CD4+ T cells from blood. All receptors derive from a woman aged 18-29 years in good health.

V gene TRBV10-2 combines with J gene TRBJ2-7; D is undetermined. Germline values: CDR1 WSHSY, CDR2 SAAADI. Trimming left V 8 bases short and J 0 bases short, with 17 bases between. This CDR3 spans 15 amino acids. The CDR3 protein is CASHLDRLSSYEQYF. The CDR3 region has the DNA TGCGCCAGCCACTTGGATCGATTATCCTCCTACGAGCAGTACTTC.

The chain combines TRBV4-2 with TRBJ2-1; D possibly corresponds to TRBD1 (5 bases). In germline, CDR1 is LGHNA, CDR2 YNFKEQ. The CDR3 contains 13 residues. V was trimmed by 1 base and J by 9 bases, leaving 10 bases between them. In DNA form, the CDR3 reads TGTGCCAGCAGCCAAGCGCAGGGCCGTGAGCAGTTCTTC. Its protein product is CASSQAQGREQFF.

The chain links TRBV27 to TRBJ1-1; D unclear. Trimming took 8 bases from V and 3 from J, leaving 13 bases between them. Germline V gives CDR1 MNHEY, CDR2 SMNVEV (reference sequence). CDR3 size: 13 residues. This chain's CDR3 is CASGERAYTEAFF. CDR3 in DNA: TGTGCCAGCGGAGAGAGGGCCTACACTGAAGCTTTCTTT.

This clone occurred a few times. This chain connects TRBV25-1 to TRBJ1-4; D unclear. Trimming pared 5 bases from V and 4 bases from J, leaving 2 bases between. Germline V CDR1 and CDR2: MGHDK, SYGVNS. The CDR3 loop spans 11 amino acids. The CDR3 nucleotides are TGTGCCAGCAGTCGTAATGAAAAACTGTTTTTT. This sequence encodes CASSRNEKLFF.

At least ten counts were recorded for this clone. The rearrangement joins TRBV6-1 to TRBJ2-1; 9 bases map to TRBD2. CDR3 size: 15 residues. The V and J ends lost 6 bases and 8 bases, in that order; junction bases with no gene match: 11. Germline values: CDR1 MNHNS, CDR2 SASEGT. The CDR3 region is CASSPGSGSWDEQFF. The CDR3 nucleotides read TGTGCCAGCAGCCCGGGTAGCGGGAGTTGGGATGAGCAGTTCTTC.

In its sample, this clone was seen a few times. The identical CDR3 is also encoded by other nucleotide sequences in the sample. The V gene is TRBV29-1, the J gene TRBJ1-1, with 9 bases fitting TRBD1. Germline V lookup: CDR1 SQVTM, CDR2 ANQGSEA. The CDR3 spans 12 residues. J gave up 2 bases and V 6 bases, and 1 base lay outside the gene matches. CDR3 sequence: CSVDRGNTEAFF. In nucleotides, the CDR3 is TGCAGCGTGGACAGGGGAAACACTGAAGCTTTCTTT.

The chain couples TRBV7-9 to TRBJ2-3; TRBD2 aligns across 9 bases. V lost 0 bases to trimming and J lost 11 bases; unmatched junction nucleotides: 3. The CDR3 is made up of 13 amino acids. Germline loops: CDR1 SEHNR, CDR2 FQNEAQ (reference sequence). For the CDR3, the DNA is TGTGCCAGCAGCTTAGCTAGCGGGAGCTTGCAGTATTTT. Translation: CASSLASGSLQYF.

The rearrangement uses TRBV28 and TRBJ2-7, with 10 positions matching TRBD1. The length of the CDR3 is 14 residues. V shed 8 bases and J 4 bases; nucleotides not matched to a gene: 8. Germline V gives CDR1 MDHEN, CDR2 SYDVKM. CDR3 sequence reads: CASGESGQGYEQYF. In DNA form, the CDR3 reads TGTGCCAGCGGGGAATCGGGACAGGGGTACGAGCAGTACTTC.

The chain recombines TRBV18 with TRBJ2-2; TRBD1 matches 9 bases. Germline lookup yields CDR1 KGHSH and CDR2 LQKENI. V dropped 2 bases and J dropped 1; count of bases not matched to a gene: 8. CDR3 size: 18 residues. CDR3 sequence: CASSPTTGGPGNTGELFF. The DNA of the CDR3 is TGTGCCAGCTCACCAACGACAGGGGGTCCCGGGAACACCGGGGAGCTGTTTTTT.

In its sample, this clone was seen many times. This sequence joins TRBV5-1 and TRBJ2-1, with 9 nucleotides matching TRBD2. Per germline, CDR1 SGHRS and CDR2 YFSETQ. The CDR3 runs to 15 residues. J lost 4 bases, V lost 2 bases, and 4 bases had no gene match. CDR3 nucleotide sequence: TGCGCCAGCAGCTTAGCGGGAGGAACTTACAATGAGCAGTTCTTC. Protein product: CASSLAGGTYNEQFF.

The chain's CDR3 is CASSTGGLAGVQETQYF. The CDR3 coding sequence is TGTGCCAGCAGCACCGGGGGACTAGCGGGAGTACAAGAGACCCAGTACTTC. This chain joins TRBV7-9 and TRBJ2-5; 14 bases align to TRBD2. The CDR3 loop spans 17 amino acids. J lost 2 bases, V lost 5 bases, and 7 bases had no gene match. Germline CDR1 is SEHNR and CDR2 is FQNEAQ (reference sequence).

This clone was seen a few times. V and J are TRBV5-6 and TRBJ2-5, with a tentative D call TRBD2 (6 bases). The CDR3 consists of 14 residues. V gave up 4 bases and J gave up 2 bases, with 12 bases separating them. Germline CDR1 is SGHDT and CDR2 is YYEEEE. CDR3 region: CASSPGVEQETQYF. The CDR3 DNA is TGTGCCAGCAGCCCGGGGGTCGAACAAGAGACCCAGTACTTC.

This clone has only a few counts. The chain links TRBV7-8 to TRBJ2-7; D may match TRBD1 or TRBD2 (5 bases each). The CDR3 extends over 18 amino acids. V lost 6 bases to trimming and J lost 3 bases, with 27 bases between them. CDR1 and CDR2 (germline): SGHVS, FQNEAQ. The CDR3 spells CASSRGRANRVDYYEQYF. CDR3 DNA: TGTGCCAGCAGTCGCGGCAGGGCTAATCGGGTAGACTACTACGAGCAGTACTTC.

This clone was detected only a few times. V is TRBV7-2 and J is TRBJ1-3; D remains unclear. The CDR3 extends over 14 amino acids. In germline, CDR1 is SGHTA, CDR2 FQGNSA. V lost 5 bases and J lost 0, with 8 bases in between. The CDR3 bases are TGTGCCAGCAGCGAAGGGAGCTCTGGAAACACCATATATTTT. Its protein product is CASSEGSSGNTIYF. The variable domain in full, with the rest retrieved from reference TRBV7-2 and TRBJ1-3, is GAGVSQSPSNKVTEKGKDVELRCDPISGHTALYWYRQSLGQGLEFLIYFQGNSAPDKSGLPSDRFSAERTGGSVSTLTIQRTQQEDSAVYLCASSEGSSGNTIYFGEGSWLTVV.

In the case of this clone: Its ends do not fully match the called genes, so a read error is possible. The chain uses TRBV6-5 and TRBJ2-1; 8 positions match TRBD1. The CDR3 extends over 15 amino acids. Looked up from germline, CDR1 is MNHEY and CDR2 is SVGAGI. In DNA, the CDR3 is TGTGCCAGCAGATATCAGGGGGCCTCCAACAATGAGCAGTTCTTC. This sequence encodes CASRYQGASNNEQFF.

The rearrangement uses TRBV18 and TRBJ2-7; 8 nucleotides align to TRBD1. V shed 6 bases, J shed 3 bases, and the junction held 13 bases outside the gene matches. The CDR3 extends over 16 amino acids. Germline lookup yields CDR1 KGHSH and CDR2 LQKENI. CDR3: CASSQVQGAEVYEQYF. DNA of the CDR3: TGTGCCAGCTCCCAGGTCCAGGGGGCTGAAGTCTACGAGCAGTACTTC.

This clone was picked up a small number of times. The chain couples TRBV18 to TRBJ1-2; no reliable D call. CDR1 is KGHSH, CDR2 LQKENI, per germline. Trimming shortened V by 4 bases and J by 4 bases, and 10 bases separated the two germline ends. The CDR3 loop spans 13 amino acids. CDR3 nucleotides: TGTGCCAGCTCACAGGGATGGACCTATGGCTACACCTTC. Translating gives CASSQGWTYGYTF.

CDR3 region: CASSLAGGFVDEQFF. The CDR3 DNA sequence: TGTGCCAGCAGCTTGGCGGGAGGGTTTGTGGATGAGCAGTTCTTC. This chain joins TRBV11-3 and TRBJ2-1, with 9 bases that match TRBD2. V lost 3 bases, J lost 8 bases, and 8 bases stayed unmatched. This CDR3 contains 15 residues. Germline CDR1 SGHNT, CDR2 YENEEA.

This clone has only a few counts. The V gene is TRBV21-1, the J gene TRBJ2-7; the tabulated D call, TRBD2, remains unverified against the DNA. TRBV21-1 counts as a pseudogene. The CDR3 runs 13 residues. The CDR3: CASSKAVVYEQYF. Written as DNA, the CDR3 is TGTGCCAGCAGCAAAGCGGTAGTATACGAGCAGTACTTC.

The chain is built from TRBV11-1 and TRBJ1-2; tentative D call: TRBD1 (6 bases). Germline CDR1 and CDR2: SGHAT and FQDESV (reference sequence). There are 14 residues in the CDR3. The V end lost 4 bases, the J end lost 7 bases, and 16 bases lay between the germline ends. The CDR3 is CASSWTDLRSGYTF. The CDR3 DNA is TGTGCCAGCAGCTGGACAGACCTAAGGTCTGGCTACACCTTC.